This TCR beta chain stems from a study of blood T cell repertoires in COVID-19. Whole-study context: Collection of acute and convalescent COVID-19 samples took place in the United States, Italy and Spain.

Per the original data handling: From reference gene primer amplification, estimates of nucleated cell counts were derived. Produced via immunoSEQ multiplex PCR; TCRdb's table is partial and in-frame only. V, J and clone size are those of that table, while D and trimming were read from the DNA. The data contain 210,000 or so clones, about nine tenths of them singletons. CDR3 length equals 14 residues. Unmatched junction bases numbered 3, after V lost 2 bases and J lost 3 bases. Germline CDR1 and CDR2: KGHSH and LQKENI. This chain connects TRBV18 to TRBJ2-5; TRBD2 aligns across 7 bases. The sample was peripheral blood. This clonotype was sampled from a man over 45 with acute or convalescent COVID-19. The CDR3 loop reads CASSPREGEETQYF. The DNA of the CDR3 is TGTGCCAGCTCACCAAGGGAGGGAGAAGAGACCCAGTACTTC.